This T cell receptor (beta chain) derives from a study of cytotoxic CD8 clonotypes in ibrutinib-treated CLL. Libraries were prepared by immunoSEQ multiplex PCR; TCRdb keeps only in-frame clonotypes and omits some of them. There are around 310,000 clones in the sample; about 80% occur only once, and about 6.7% lies in the top ten. V dropped 5 bases and J dropped 4; count of bases not matched to a gene: 9. The CDR3 has 15 residues. Looked up from germline, CDR1 is SEHNR and CDR2 is FQNEAQ (reference sequence). This clonotype originated in a human donor with chronic lymphocytic leukemia. This sequence joins TRBV7-9 and TRBJ2-7; TRBD1 aligns across 9 bases. Specimen: PBMCs, collected before ibrutinib treatment. The CDR3 sequence: CASSRGQGSIYEQYF. CDR3 DNA sequence: TGTGCCAGCAGCCGGGGACAGGGCTCAATATACGAGCAGTACTTC. The variable domain in full, with the rest retrieved from reference TRBV7-9 and TRBJ2-7, is DTGVSQNPRHKITKRGQNVTFRCDPISEHNRLYWYRQTLGQGPEFLTYFQNEAQLEKSRLLSDRFSAERPKGSFSTLEIQRTEQGDSAMYLCASSRGQGSIYEQYFGPGTRLTVT.